The 9 T cell receptor beta chains reported below all come from one sample, sequenced in a study of Graves' ophthalmopathy and Graves' hyperthyroidism. RNA transcripts yielded amplified TCR beta CDR3 regions. The library came from an HTBI-primed first-round RT-PCR and a second-round multiplex PCR. TCRdb re-analysed the multiplex PCR reads in MiXCR, keeping a single row per CDR3 protein. The sample lists roughly 700,000 distinct CDR3 sequences; 40% were seen once. Sequencing was done on a sample of peripheral blood. These receptors came from an adult man with Graves' ophthalmopathy.

The V call is TRBV2, the J call TRBJ1-5; 9 nucleotides match TRBD1. CDR3 length: 16 amino acids. Germline V CDR1 and CDR2: SNHLY, FYNNEI. With V trimmed by 4 bases and J by 0 bases, 4 bases remained unmatched. The CDR3 region has the DNA TGTGCCAGCAGTGCGGGACAGGGAAATAGCAATCAGCCCCAGCATTTT. This codes for CASSAGQGNSNQPQHF. Based on the CDR3 plus reference TRBV2 and TRBJ1-5, the full variable domain is EPEVTQTPSHQVTQMGQEVILRCVPISNHLYFYWYRQILGQKVEFLVSFYNNEISEKSEIFDDQFSVERPDGSNFTLKIRSTKLEDSAMYFCASSAGQGNSNQPQHFGDGTRLSIL.

The sample holds a few counts of this clonotype. V is TRBV7-2 and J is TRBJ2-7; D uncertain. CDR1 and CDR2 from the germline V gene are SGHTA and FQGNSA. V shed 4 bases and J shed 1 base, with 8 bases lying between them. This CDR3 has 13 amino acids. This CDR3 is CASSYWVSYEQYF. The CDR3 coding sequence is TGTGCCAGCAGCTACTGGGTTTCCTACGAGCAGTACTTC.

The chain links TRBV24-1 to TRBJ2-7; no clear D. V shed 5 bases and J shed 7 bases, with 11 bases lying between them. Looked up from germline, CDR1 is KGHDR and CDR2 is SFDVKD. The CDR3 sequence is 12 residues long. CDR3 sequence: CATSAFRREQYF. The CDR3 DNA reads TGTGCCACCAGTGCTTTTCGCCGGGAGCAGTACTTC.

This clonotype was seen at least ten times. This chain connects TRBV9 to TRBJ1-2; tentatively, D is TRBD1 (6 bases). Looked up from germline, CDR1 is SGDLS and CDR2 is YYNGEE. The V end lost 0 bases, the J end lost 6 bases, and 9 bases lay between the germline ends. This CDR3 is 13 amino acids long. The DNA of the CDR3 is TGTGCCAGCAGCGTAGGGACAGAGGATGGCTACACCTTC. It encodes CASSVGTEDGYTF.

The rearrangement joins TRBV6-1 to TRBJ2-7, with 12 nucleotides matching TRBD1. Germline V lookup: CDR1 MNHNS, CDR2 SASEGT. V was pared by 5 bases and J by 4 bases, with 6 bases of the junction left unmatched. CDR3 length equals 15 residues. CDR3 region: CASSYGTGGGYEQYF. CDR3 nucleotide sequence: TGTGCCAGCAGTTACGGGACAGGGGGCGGTTACGAGCAGTACTTC.

This clonotype has just a few counts. The genes are TRBV14 and TRBJ1-5; 7 bases align to TRBD1. V shed 8 bases, J shed 3 bases, and the junction held 4 bases outside the gene matches. Germline loops: CDR1 SGHDN, CDR2 FVKESK. The CDR3 is made up of 13 amino acids. As DNA, the CDR3 is TGTGCCAGCCAGGGGGGTTTCAATCAGCCCCAGCATTTT. Amino acids: CASQGGFNQPQHF.

This clonotype was counted only a few times. The chain carries TRBV19 and TRBJ2-7, with D possibly TRBD2 on 6 matching bases. Trimming pared 3 bases from V and 4 bases from J, leaving 16 bases between. Germline V gene data show CDR1 as LNHDA and CDR2 as SQIVND (reference sequence). The CDR3 is 15 amino acids. CDR3 nucleotides: TGTGCCAGTAGTATGGGACTTAGCCCGGTGTACGAGCAGTACTTC. It translates to CASSMGLSPVYEQYF.

This clonotype showed up many times. The chain links TRBV2 to TRBJ2-5; D is uncertain. The V end was cut by 6 bases, the J end by 4 bases, with 15 bases between. The CDR3 runs to 14 residues. Looked up from germline, CDR1 is SNHLY and CDR2 is FYNNEI. The CDR3 reads CASRSRPGSETQYF. The DNA for the CDR3 is TGTGCCAGCAGGTCGCGCCCCGGATCAGAGACCCAGTACTTC.

For this clonotype: No conserved phenylalanine or tryptophan ends this CDR3, so it is likely a read error. It is unclear where the CDR3 begins or ends on the DNA, so no DNA is shown, and the CDR3 is as TCRdb lists it. The chain combines TRBV29-1 with TRBJ1-1; TRBD1 was called by the table and not checked on the DNA. CDR1 is SQVTM and CDR2 is ANQGSEA in the germline V gene. The CDR3 totals 8 residues, both ends included. The CDR3 loop is CSVGQGLS.